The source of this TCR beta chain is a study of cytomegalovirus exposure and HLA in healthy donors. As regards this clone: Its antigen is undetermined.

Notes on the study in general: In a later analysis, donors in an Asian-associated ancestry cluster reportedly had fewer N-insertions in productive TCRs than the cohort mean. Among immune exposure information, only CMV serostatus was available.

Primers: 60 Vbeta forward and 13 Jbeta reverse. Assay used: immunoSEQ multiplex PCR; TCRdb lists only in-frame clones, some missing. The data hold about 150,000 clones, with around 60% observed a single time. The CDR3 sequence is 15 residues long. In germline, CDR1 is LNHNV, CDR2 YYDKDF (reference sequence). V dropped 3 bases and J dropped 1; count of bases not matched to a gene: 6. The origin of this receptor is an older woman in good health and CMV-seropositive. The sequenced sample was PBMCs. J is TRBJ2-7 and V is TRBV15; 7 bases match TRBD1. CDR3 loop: CATSSNRDSSYEQYF. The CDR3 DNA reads TGTGCCACCAGCAGTAACCGGGACAGTTCCTACGAGCAGTACTTC.